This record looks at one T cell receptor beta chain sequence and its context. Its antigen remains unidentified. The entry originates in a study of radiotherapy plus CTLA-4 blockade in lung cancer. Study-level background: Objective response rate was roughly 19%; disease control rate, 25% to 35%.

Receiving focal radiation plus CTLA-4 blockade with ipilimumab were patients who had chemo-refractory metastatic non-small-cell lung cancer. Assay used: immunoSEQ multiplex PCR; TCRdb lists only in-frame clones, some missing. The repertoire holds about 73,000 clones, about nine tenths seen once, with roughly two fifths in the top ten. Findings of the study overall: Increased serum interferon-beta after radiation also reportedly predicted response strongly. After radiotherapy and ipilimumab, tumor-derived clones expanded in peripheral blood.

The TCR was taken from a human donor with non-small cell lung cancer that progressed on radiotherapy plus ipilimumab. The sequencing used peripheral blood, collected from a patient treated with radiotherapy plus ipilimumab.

CDR3 coding DNA: TGTGCCAGCAGTTTATCGGGACTACCATCTAGCACAGATACGCAGTATTTT. Its translation is CASSLSGLPSSTDTQYF. The chain employs TRBV27 and TRBJ2-3; TRBD2 matches at 7 bases. J lost 0 bases, V lost 0 bases, and 6 bases had no gene match. Per germline, CDR1 MNHEY and CDR2 SMNVEV (reference sequence). The CDR3 extends over 17 amino acids.